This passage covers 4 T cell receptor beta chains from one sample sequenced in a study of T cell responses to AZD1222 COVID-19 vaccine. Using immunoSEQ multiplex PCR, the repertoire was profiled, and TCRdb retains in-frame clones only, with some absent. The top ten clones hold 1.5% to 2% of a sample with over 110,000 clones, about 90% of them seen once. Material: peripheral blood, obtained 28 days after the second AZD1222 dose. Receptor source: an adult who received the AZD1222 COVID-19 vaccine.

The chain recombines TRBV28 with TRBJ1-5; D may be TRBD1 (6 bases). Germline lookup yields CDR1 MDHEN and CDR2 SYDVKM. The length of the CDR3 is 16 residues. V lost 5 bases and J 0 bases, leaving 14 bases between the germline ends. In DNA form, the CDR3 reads TGTGCCAGCAGTGGATGGGGGGCGCTTAGCAATCAGCCCCAGCATTTT. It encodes CASSGWGALSNQPQHF.

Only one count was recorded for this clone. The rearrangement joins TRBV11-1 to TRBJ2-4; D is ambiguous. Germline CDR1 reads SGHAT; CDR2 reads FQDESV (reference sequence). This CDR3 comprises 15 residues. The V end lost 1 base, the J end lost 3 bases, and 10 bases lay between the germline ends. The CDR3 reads CASSLGLEIKNIQYF. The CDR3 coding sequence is TGTGCCAGCAGCTTAGGACTGGAAATCAAAAACATTCAGTACTTC.

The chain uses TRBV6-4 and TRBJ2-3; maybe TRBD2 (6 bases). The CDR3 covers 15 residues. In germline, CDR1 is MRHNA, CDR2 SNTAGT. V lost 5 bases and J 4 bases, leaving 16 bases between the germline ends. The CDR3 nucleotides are TGTGCCAGCAGTAAGGAGGGCCTCGGGCCAGATACGCAGTATTTT. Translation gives CASSKEGLGPDTQYF.

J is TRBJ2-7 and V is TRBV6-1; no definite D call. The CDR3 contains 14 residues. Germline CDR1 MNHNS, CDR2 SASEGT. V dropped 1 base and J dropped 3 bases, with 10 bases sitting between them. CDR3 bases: TGTGCCAGCAGTGAAGGGACCGGGCACTACGAGCAGTACTTC. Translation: CASSEGTGHYEQYF.